This T cell receptor (beta chain) was documented in a study of cytomegalovirus exposure and HLA in healthy donors. The CDR3 loop spans 14 amino acids. CDR1 SGHTA and CDR2 FQGNSA come from the germline V gene. Trimming cost V 1 base and J 8 bases, with 11 bases left between them. Study results and caveats: Most TCR sequences proved rare, with some public TCRs found in many donors. Earlier analysis found most TCR beta V segments productive about 87% or about 30% of the time.

This clone was seen a few times. Its matching antigen is unknown. Other DNA sequences of this sample code for an identical CDR3. The PCR was carried out with 60 Vbeta primers and 13 Jbeta primers. TCRdb's copy holds only in-frame clones and misses some; the assay was immunoSEQ multiplex PCR. This repertoire shows 150,000 to 200,000 clones, roughly 81% found once; its top ten account for 4.9%. What was sequenced was PBMCs. The clonotype comes from a woman aged 18-29 years in good health and CMV-seropositive. The chain links TRBV7-2 to TRBJ1-4; D not certain. The CDR3 spells CASSLGYSREKLFF. Written as DNA, the CDR3 is TGTGCCAGCAGCTTAGGATATTCGAGAGAAAAACTGTTTTTT.